This T cell receptor beta chain was profiled in a study of somatic mutations in cytotoxic T cells in rheumatoid arthritis. Profiled with immunoSEQ multiplex PCR; TCRdb holds only in-frame clones, not every one. This sample has some 30,000 clones, with around 90% found just once. This clone came up a few times. Germline loops: CDR1 SGHVS, CDR2 FNYEAQ. This CDR3 is 17 amino acids long. V shed 2 bases and J shed 4 bases, with 18 bases lying between them. The chain couples TRBV7-6 to TRBJ1-5, with D possibly TRBD1 on 5 matching bases. Sequencing input: CD8+ T cells sorted from blood. The source is an adult with rheumatoid arthritis. In DNA, the CDR3 is TGTGCCAGCAGCTTATACCCCCAGACGGGGGAAAATCAGCCCCAGCATTTT. As protein: CASSLYPQTGENQPQHF.